Listed here is a single T cell receptor (beta chain). Its antigen is unknown. The data originate from a study of cytomegalovirus exposure and HLA in healthy donors. About the study: As an earlier analysis found, about 200 million T cells yielded 95 million to 130 million unique TCR beta sequences.

From germline, CDR1 is MNHEY and CDR2 SVGAGI. The CDR3 runs to 15 residues. The ends were cut back, 5 bases at V and 7 bases at J, with 15 bases in the middle. PCR was performed using 60 Vbeta and 13 Jbeta primers. TCRdb's table, derived via immunoSEQ multiplex PCR, lists solely in-frame clones and lacks some. The sample yields roughly 180,000 clones, around 75% seen once. Study-level results: Evidence from a later analysis indicated that most CMV-associated TCR beta chains looked HLA-restricted. Information on immune exposure was restricted to one variable (CMV serostatus).

The chain carries TRBV6-5 and TRBJ1-6; D might be TRBD1 (5 bases). This clonotype was sampled from a female donor in good health and CMV-seronegative. Input material: PBMCs. The CDR3 loop reads CASSNRLGGNSPLHF. Written as DNA, the CDR3 is TGTGCCAGCAGTAACCGATTGGGGGGGAATTCACCCCTCCACTTT.